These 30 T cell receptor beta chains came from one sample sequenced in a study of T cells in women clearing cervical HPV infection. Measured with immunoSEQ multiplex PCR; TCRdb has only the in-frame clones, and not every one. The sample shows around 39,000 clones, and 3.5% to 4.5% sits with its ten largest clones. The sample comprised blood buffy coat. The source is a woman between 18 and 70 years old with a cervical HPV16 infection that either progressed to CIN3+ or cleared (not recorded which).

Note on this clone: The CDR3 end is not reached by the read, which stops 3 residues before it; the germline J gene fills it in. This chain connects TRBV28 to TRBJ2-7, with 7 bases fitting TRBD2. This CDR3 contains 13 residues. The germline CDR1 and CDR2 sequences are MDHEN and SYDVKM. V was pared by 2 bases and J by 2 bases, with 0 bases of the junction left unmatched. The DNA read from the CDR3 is TGTGCCAGCAGTTTAAGCGGGACCTACGAG. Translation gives CASSLSGTYE. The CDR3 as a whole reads CASSLSGTYEQYF.

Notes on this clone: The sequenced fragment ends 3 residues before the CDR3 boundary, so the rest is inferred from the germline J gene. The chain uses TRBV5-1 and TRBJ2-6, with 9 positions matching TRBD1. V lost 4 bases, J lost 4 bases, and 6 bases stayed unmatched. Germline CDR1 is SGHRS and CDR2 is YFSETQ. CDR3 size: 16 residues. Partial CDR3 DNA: TGCGCCAGCAGCGTTGGGACAGGGACCGGGGCCAACGTC. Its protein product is CASSVGTGTGANV. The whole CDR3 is CASSVGTGTGANVLTF.

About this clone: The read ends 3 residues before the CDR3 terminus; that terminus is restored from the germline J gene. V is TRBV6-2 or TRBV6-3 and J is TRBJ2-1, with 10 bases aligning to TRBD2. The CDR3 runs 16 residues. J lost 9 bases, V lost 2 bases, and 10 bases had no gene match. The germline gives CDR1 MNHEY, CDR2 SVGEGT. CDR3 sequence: CASSYNLLAGVGEQFF. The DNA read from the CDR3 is TGTGCCAGCAGTTACAATCTCCTAGCGGGAGTAGGTGAG.

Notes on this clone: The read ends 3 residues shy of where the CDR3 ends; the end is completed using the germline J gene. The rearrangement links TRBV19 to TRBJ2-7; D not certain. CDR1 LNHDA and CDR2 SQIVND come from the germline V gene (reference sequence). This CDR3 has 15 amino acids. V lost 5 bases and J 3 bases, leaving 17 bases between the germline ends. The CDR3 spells CASSSTSPLLYEQYF. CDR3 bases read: TGTGCCAGTAGTTCGACAAGCCCCCTCCTCTACGAG.

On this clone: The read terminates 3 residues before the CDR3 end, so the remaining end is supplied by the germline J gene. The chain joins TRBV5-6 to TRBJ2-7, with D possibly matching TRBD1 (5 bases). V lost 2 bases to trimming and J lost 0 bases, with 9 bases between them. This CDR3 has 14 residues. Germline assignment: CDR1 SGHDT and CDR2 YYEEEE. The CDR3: CASSFRDGSYEQYF. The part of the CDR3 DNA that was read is TGTGCCAGCAGCTTCAGGGATGGCTCCTACGAG.

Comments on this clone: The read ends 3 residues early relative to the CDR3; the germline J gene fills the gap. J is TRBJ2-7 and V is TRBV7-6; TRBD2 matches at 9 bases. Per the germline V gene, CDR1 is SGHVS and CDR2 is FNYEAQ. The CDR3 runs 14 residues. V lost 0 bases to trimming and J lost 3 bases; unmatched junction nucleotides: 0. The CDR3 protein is CASSLASGSYEQYF. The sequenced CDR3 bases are TGTGCCAGCAGCTTAGCTAGCGGGAGCTACGAG. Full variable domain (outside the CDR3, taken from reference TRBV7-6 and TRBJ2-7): GAGVSQSPRYKVTKRGQDVALRCDPISGHVSLYWYRQALGQGPEFLTYFNYEAQQDKSGLPNDRFSAERPEGSISTLTIQRTEQRDSAMYRCASSLASGSYEQYFGPGTRLTVT.

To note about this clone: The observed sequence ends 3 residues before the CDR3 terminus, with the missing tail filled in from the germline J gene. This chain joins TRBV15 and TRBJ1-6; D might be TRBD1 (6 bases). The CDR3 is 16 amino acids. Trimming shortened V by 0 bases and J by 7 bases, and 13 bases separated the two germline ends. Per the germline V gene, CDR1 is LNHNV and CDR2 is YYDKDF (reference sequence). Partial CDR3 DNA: TGTGCCACCAGCAGAGATCGGGGGGCGGTAAATTCACCC. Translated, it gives CATSRDRGAVNSP. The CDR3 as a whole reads CATSRDRGAVNSPLHF. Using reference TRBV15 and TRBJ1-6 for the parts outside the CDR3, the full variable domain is DAMVIQNPRYQVTQFGKPVTLSCSQTLNHNVMYWYQQKSSQAPKLLFHYYDKDFNNEADTPDNFQSRRPNTSFCFLDIRSPGLGDTAMYLCATSRDRGAVNSPLHFGNGTRLTVT.

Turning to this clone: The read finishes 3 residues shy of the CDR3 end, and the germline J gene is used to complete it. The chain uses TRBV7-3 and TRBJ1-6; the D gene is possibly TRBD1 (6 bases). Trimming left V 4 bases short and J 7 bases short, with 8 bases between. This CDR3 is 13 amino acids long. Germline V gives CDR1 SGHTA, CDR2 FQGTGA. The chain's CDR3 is CASSSGQNSPLHF. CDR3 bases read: TGTGCCAGCAGCTCAGGACAGAATTCACCC.

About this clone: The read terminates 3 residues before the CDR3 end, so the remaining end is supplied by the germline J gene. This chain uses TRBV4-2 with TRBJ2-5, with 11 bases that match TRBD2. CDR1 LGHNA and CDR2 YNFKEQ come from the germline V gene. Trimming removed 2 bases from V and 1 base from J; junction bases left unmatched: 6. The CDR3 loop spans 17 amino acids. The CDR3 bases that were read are TGTGCCAGCAGCCAAAAAATGGGACTAGCGGCCCAAGAGACC. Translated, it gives CASSQKMGLAAQET. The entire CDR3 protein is CASSQKMGLAAQETQYF.

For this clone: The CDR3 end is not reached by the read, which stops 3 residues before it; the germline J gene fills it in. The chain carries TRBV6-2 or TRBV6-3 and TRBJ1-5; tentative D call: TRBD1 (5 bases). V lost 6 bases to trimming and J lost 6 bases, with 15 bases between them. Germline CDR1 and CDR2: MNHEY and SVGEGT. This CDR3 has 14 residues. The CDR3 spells CASSSGQGGQPQHF. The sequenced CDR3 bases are TGTGCCAGCAGCTCCGGGCAGGGAGGTCAGCCC.

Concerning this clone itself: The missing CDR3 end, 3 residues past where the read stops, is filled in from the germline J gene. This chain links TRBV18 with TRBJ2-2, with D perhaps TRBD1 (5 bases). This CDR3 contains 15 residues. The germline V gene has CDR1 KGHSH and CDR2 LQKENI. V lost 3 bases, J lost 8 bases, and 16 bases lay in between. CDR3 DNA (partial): TGTGCCAGCTCACCCGCGGACGGACACGGGGGGGAG. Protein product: CASSPADGHGGE. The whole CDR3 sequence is CASSPADGHGGELFF.

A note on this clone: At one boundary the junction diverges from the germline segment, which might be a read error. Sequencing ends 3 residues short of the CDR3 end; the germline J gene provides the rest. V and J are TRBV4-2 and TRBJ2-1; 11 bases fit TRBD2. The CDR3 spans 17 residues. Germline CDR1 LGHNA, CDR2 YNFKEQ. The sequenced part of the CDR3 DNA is TGCGCCAGCAGCCAAGACCTAGCGGGAGGAATATACAATGAG. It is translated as CASSQDLAGGIYNE. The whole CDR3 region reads CASSQDLAGGIYNEQFF.

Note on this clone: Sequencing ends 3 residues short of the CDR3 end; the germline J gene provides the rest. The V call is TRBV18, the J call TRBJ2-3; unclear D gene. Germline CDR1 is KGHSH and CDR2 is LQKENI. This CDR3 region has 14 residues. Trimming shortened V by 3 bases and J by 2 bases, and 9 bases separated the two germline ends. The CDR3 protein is CASSPQLSTDTQYF. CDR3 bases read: TGTGCCAGCTCACCCCAATTGTCCACAGATACG.

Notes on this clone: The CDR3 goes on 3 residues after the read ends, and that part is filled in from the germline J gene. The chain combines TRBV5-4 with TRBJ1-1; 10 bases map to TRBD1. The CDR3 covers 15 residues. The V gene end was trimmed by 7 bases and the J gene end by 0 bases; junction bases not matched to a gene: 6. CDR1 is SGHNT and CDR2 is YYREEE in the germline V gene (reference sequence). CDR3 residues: CASSRQGALNTEAFF. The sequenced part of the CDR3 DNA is TGTGCCAGCTCAAGACAGGGGGCCCTGAACACTGAA.

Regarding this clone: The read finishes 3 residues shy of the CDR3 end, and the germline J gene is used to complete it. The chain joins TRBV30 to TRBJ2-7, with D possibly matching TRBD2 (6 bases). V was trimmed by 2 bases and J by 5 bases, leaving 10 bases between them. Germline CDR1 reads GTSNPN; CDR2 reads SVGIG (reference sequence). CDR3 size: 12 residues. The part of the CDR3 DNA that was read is TGTGCCTGGAGTAGCGGGCGCGACGAG. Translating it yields CAWSSGRDE. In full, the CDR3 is CAWSSGRDEQYF.

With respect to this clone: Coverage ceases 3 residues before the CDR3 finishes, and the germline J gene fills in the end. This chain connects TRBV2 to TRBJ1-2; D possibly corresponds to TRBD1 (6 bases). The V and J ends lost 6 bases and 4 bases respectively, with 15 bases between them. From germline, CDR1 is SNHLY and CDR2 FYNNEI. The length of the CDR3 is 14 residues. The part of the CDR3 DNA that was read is TGTGCCAGCAGAGACATTCAGGGGAGCTATGGC. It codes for CASRDIQGSYG. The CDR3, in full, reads CASRDIQGSYGYTF.

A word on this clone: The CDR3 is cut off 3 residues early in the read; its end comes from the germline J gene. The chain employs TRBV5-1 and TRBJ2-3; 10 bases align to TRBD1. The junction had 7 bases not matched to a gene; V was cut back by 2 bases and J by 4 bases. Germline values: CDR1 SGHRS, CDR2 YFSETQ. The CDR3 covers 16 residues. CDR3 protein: CASSFSGQGGADTQYF. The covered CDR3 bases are TGCGCCAGCAGCTTCAGCGGACAGGGGGGCGCAGATACG. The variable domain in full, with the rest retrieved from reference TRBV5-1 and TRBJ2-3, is KAGVTQTPRYLIKTRGQQVTLSCSPISGHRSVSWYQQTPGQGLQFLFEYFSETQRNKGNFPGRFSGRQFSNSRSEMNVSTLELGDSALYLCASSFSGQGGADTQYFGPGTRLTVL.

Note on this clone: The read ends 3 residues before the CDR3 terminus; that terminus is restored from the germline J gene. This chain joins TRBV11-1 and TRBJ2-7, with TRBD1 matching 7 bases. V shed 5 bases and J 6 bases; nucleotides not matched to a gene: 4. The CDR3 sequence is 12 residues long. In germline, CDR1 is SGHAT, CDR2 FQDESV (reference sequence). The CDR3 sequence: CASSRDSLEQYF. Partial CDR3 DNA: TGTGCCAGCAGCAGGGACAGTCTCGAG.

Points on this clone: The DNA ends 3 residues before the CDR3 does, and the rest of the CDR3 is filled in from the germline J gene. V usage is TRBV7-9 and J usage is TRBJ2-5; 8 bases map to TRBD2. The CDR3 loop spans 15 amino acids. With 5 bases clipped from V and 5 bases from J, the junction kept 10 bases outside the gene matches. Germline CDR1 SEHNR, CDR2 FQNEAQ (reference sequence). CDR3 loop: CASSPRGRQRETQYF. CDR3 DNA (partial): TGTGCCAGCAGCCCTCGCGGGAGGCAAAGGGAGACC.

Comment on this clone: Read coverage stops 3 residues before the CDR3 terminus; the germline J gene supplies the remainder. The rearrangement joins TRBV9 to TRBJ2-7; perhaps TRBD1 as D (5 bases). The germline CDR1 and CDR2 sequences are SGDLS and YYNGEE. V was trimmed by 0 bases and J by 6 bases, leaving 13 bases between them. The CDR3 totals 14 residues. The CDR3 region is CASSVDLGQREQYF. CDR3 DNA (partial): TGTGCCAGCAGCGTAGATCTGGGGCAGCGCGAG.

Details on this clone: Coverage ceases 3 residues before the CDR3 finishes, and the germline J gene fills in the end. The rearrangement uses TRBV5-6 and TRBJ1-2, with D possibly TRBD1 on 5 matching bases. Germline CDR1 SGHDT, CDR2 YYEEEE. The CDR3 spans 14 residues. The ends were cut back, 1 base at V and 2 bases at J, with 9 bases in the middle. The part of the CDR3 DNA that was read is TGTGCCAGCAGCTTGCCGGCAGGGAACTATGGC. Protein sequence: CASSLPAGNYG. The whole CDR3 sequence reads CASSLPAGNYGYTF.

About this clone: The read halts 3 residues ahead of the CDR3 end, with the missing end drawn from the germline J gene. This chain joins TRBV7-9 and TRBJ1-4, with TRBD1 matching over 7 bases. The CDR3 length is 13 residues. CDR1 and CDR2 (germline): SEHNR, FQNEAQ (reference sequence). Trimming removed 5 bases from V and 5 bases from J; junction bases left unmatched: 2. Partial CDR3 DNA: TGTGCCAGCAGCCCGGGACAGAATGAAAAA. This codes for CASSPGQNEK. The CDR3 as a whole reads CASSPGQNEKLFF.

The CDR3 DNA, read in part, is TGTGCCAGTAGCTGGACAGGGGTAGGGGATCAGCCC. Amino acid sequence: CASSWTGVGDQP. The CDR3 in full is CASSWTGVGDQPQHF. The V and J genes are TRBV19 and TRBJ1-5; 9 bases map to TRBD1. The read falls 3 residues short of the CDR3 end, and the missing part is taken from the germline J gene. Trimming removed 6 bases from V and 5 bases from J; junction bases left unmatched: 8. Germline CDR1 reads LNHDA; CDR2 reads SQIVND (reference sequence). This CDR3 has 15 amino acids.

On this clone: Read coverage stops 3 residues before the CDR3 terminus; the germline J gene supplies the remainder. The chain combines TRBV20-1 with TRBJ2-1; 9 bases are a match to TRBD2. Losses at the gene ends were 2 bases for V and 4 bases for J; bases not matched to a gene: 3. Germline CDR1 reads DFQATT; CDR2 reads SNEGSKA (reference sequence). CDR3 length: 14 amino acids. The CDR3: CSARLAGVYNEQFF. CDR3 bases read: TGCAGTGCTAGATTAGCGGGGGTGTACAATGAG.

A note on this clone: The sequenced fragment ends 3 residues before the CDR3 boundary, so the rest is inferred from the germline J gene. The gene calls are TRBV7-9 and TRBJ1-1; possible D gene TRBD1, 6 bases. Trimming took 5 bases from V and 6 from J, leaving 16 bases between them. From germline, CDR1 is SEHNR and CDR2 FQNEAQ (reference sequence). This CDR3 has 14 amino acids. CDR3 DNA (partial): TGTGCCAGCAGCCACACAGGGAAGGGCCCTGAA. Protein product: CASSHTGKGPE. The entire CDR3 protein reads CASSHTGKGPEAFF.

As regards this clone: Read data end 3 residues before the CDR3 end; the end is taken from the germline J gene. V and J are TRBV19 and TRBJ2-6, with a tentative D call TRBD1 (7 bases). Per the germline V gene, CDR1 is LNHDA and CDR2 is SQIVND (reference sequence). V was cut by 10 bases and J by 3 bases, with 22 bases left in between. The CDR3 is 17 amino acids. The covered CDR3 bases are TGTGCCACCGTAGGGGGACAGCGGGTTGGTGGGGCCAACGTC. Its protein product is CATVGGQRVGGANV. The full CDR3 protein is CATVGGQRVGGANVLTF.

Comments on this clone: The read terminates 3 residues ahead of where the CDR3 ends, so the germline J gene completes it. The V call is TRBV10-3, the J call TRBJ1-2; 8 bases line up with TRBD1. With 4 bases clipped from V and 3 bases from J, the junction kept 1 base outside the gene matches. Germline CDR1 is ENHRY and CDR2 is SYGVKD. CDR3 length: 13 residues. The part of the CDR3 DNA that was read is TGTGCCATCAGTGCGGGACAGGACTATGGC. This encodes CAISAGQDYG. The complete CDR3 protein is CAISAGQDYGYTF.

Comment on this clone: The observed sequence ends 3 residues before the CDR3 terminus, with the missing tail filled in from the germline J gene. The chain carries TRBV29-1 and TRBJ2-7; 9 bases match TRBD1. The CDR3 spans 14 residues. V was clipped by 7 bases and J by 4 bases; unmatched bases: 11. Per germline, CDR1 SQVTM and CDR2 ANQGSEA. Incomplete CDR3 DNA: TGCAGCGCCGAAGAGGGGACAGGGTTGTACGAG. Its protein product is CSAEEGTGLYE. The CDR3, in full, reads CSAEEGTGLYEQYF.

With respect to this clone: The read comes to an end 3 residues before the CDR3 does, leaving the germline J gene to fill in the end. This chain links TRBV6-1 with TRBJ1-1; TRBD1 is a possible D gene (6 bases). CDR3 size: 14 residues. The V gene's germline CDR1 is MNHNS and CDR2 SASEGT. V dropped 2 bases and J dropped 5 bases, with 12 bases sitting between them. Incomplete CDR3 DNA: TGTGCCAGCAGTGAACTGCGGGGGCAAACTGAA. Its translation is CASSELRGQTE. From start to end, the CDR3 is CASSELRGQTEAFF.

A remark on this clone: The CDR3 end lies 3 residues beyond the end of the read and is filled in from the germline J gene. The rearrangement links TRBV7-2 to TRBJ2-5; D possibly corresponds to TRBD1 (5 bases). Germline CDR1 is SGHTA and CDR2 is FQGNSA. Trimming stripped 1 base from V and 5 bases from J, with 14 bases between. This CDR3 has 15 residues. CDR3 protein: CASSLVWGPKETQYF. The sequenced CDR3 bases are TGTGCCAGCAGCTTAGTTTGGGGCCCCAAGGAGACC. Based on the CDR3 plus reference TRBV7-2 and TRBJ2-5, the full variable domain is GAGVSQSPSNKVTEKGKDVELRCDPISGHTALYWYRQSLGQGLEFLIYFQGNSAPDKSGLPSDRFSAERTGGSVSTLTIQRTQQEDSAVYLCASSLVWGPKETQYFGPGTRLLVL.